The 17 T cell receptor beta chains presented below share a single source sample, sequenced in a study of blood T cell repertoires in COVID-19. The protocol was immunoSEQ multiplex PCR, while the TCRdb copy is restricted to in-frame clones and leaves out a portion. The sample carries fewer than 200,000 clones, 84% recorded once. Sequencing was done on a sample of peripheral blood. These receptors were collected from a man aged 40-49 years who had recovered from COVID-19.

In nucleotides, the CDR3 is TGCAGCGCCTCCGAGGGTAGGACAGGGGGGAACGAGCAGTACTTC. It encodes CSASEGRTGGNEQYF. The rearrangement joins TRBV29-1 to TRBJ2-7; 10 bases are a match to TRBD1. Germline CDR1 and CDR2: SQVTM and ANQGSEA. This CDR3 contains 15 residues. V lost 7 bases to trimming and J lost 5 bases; unmatched junction nucleotides: 14.

Of note for this clone: This sample includes further DNA sequences coding for the same CDR3. The DNA for the CDR3 is TGTGCCAGCAGTTACTCCGGGGGCACTGAAGCTTTCTTT. Encoded protein: CASSYSGGTEAFF. This rearrangement joins TRBV6-5 to TRBJ1-1; tentatively, D is TRBD1 (5 bases). The CDR3 contains 13 residues. CDR1 is MNHEY, CDR2 SVGAGI, per germline. The V end was cut by 0 bases, the J end by 4 bases, with 6 bases between.

This chain joins TRBV15 and TRBJ2-5; the D gene is possibly TRBD1 (5 bases). The germline V and J ends were trimmed by 1 base and 7 bases, with 22 bases remaining between them. Germline CDR1 and CDR2: LNHNV and YYDKDF (reference sequence). This CDR3 region has 17 residues. The CDR3 DNA sequence: TGTGCCACCAGCAGAGGAAAAGTTCAGGGATCGATGCGGACCCAGTACTTC. Translating it yields CATSRGKVQGSMRTQYF.

Comments on this clone: The junction does not match germline at one end; this may be a read error. The chain joins TRBV7-9 to TRBJ2-5; 7 bases map to TRBD1. Germline V CDR1 and CDR2: SEHNR, FQNEAQ (reference sequence). CDR3 length equals 15 residues. CDR3 DNA: TGTGCCAGCAGCGTAGCAACAGGGGCAGGGGAGACCCAGTACTTC. The encoded protein is CASSVATGAGETQYF.

The chain couples TRBV15 to TRBJ1-1; D gene ambiguous. The CDR3 extends over 15 amino acids. Germline lookup yields CDR1 LNHNV and CDR2 YYDKDF (reference sequence). Trimming took 1 base from V and 0 from J, leaving 9 bases between them. The CDR3 DNA reads as TGTGCCACCAGCAGAGCGGAGGATCTGAACACTGAAGCTTTCTTT. Its translation is CATSRAEDLNTEAFF. Full variable domain (remainder filled in from reference TRBV15 and TRBJ1-1): DAMVIQNPRYQVTQFGKPVTLSCSQTLNHNVMYWYQQKSSQAPKLLFHYYDKDFNNEADTPDNFQSRRPNTSFCFLDIRSPGLGDTAMYLCATSRAEDLNTEAFFGQGTRLTVV.

This clone was picked up one time. The chain uses TRBV5-1 and TRBJ2-5; 8 nucleotides agree with TRBD1. The germline V gene has CDR1 SGHRS and CDR2 YFSETQ. The trim removed 5 bases at V and 4 bases at J, leaving 4 bases unmatched. CDR3 size: 13 residues. The CDR3 protein is CASREQGGETQYF. In DNA, the CDR3 is TGCGCCAGCAGGGAACAGGGGGGAGAGACCCAGTACTTC.

The gene calls are TRBV10-3 and TRBJ2-2, with TRBD1 matching 10 bases. This CDR3 spans 15 amino acids. J lost 0 bases, V lost 10 bases, and 5 bases had no gene match. Germline V CDR1 and CDR2: ENHRY, SYGVKD. CDR3 nucleotide sequence: TGTGCCACCTTAGGACAGGGGGCGAACACCGGGGAGCTGTTTTTT. This codes for CATLGQGANTGELFF.

This clone was seen only once. Other nucleotide sequences in the sample specify the same CDR3. This chain connects TRBV6-5 to TRBJ1-5; TRBD1 matches 7 bases. CDR1 and CDR2 from the germline V gene are MNHEY and SVGAGI. This CDR3 spans 13 amino acids. With 6 bases clipped from V and 4 bases from J, the junction kept 3 bases outside the gene matches. The CDR3 is CASRTTGNQPQHF. Written as DNA, the CDR3 is TGTGCCAGCAGGACGACAGGGAATCAGCCCCAGCATTTT.

This chain connects TRBV24-1 to TRBJ1-4; D is perhaps TRBD1 (6 bases). Germline CDR1 reads KGHDR; CDR2 reads SFDVKD. The CDR3 has 16 residues. Trimming shortened V by 7 bases and J by 6 bases, and 20 bases separated the two germline ends. CDR3 protein: CATRRRDRLGDEKLFF. Written as DNA, the CDR3 is TGTGCCACCAGACGCCGAGACAGGCTAGGGGATGAAAAACTGTTTTTT.

The chain employs TRBV7-8 and TRBJ2-7; 10 bases align to TRBD1. The CDR3 is made up of 14 amino acids. From germline, CDR1 is SGHVS and CDR2 FQNEAQ. Trimming took 5 bases from V and 2 from J; bases not matched to a gene: 3. CDR3 nucleotides: TGTGCCAGCAGCCCCGGGACAGGGGCCTACGAGCAGTACTTC. Its protein is CASSPGTGAYEQYF. The full variable domain, with the rest looked up from reference TRBV7-8 and TRBJ2-7, is GAGVSQSPRYKVAKRGQDVALRCDPISGHVSLFWYQQALGQGPEFLTYFQNEAQLDKSGLPSDRFFAERPEGSVSTLKIQRTQQEDSAVYLCASSPGTGAYEQYFGPGTRLTVT.

The gene calls are TRBV18 and TRBJ2-7; no clear D gene. In germline, CDR1 is KGHSH, CDR2 LQKENI. The ends were cut back, 2 bases at V and 5 bases at J, with 4 bases in the middle. The CDR3 runs to 11 residues. CDR3 sequence (DNA): TGTGCCAGCTCACCAGGGCACGAGCAGTACTTC. Translated, it gives CASSPGHEQYF.

V usage is TRBV9 and J usage is TRBJ1-6; 10 bases match TRBD1. Germline V gives CDR1 SGDLS, CDR2 YYNGEE. Trimming removed 2 bases from V and 5 bases from J; junction bases left unmatched: 1. The CDR3 length is 15 residues. CDR3 sequence reads: CASSVGTGDNSPLHF. The CDR3 DNA reads as TGTGCCAGCAGCGTTGGGACAGGGGATAATTCACCCCTCCACTTT.

CDR3 region: CASSFAIEATTNEKLFF. The CDR3 region has the DNA TGCGCCAGCAGCTTCGCGATTGAGGCAACAACTAATGAAAAACTGTTTTTT. The chain combines TRBV5-1 with TRBJ1-4; D not resolved. This CDR3 is built from 17 residues. Per the germline V gene, CDR1 is SGHRS and CDR2 is YFSETQ. V lost 2 bases, J lost 0 bases, and 14 bases lay in between.

This chain uses TRBV27 with TRBJ2-1, with D possibly TRBD1 on 6 matching bases. This CDR3 is 13 amino acids long. Germline CDR1 MNHEY, CDR2 SMNVEV (reference sequence). Trimming cost V 7 bases and J 5 bases, with 12 bases left between them. CDR3 sequence reads: CASTLGQHNEQFF. The CDR3 coding sequence is TGTGCCAGCACCTTAGGACAGCACAATGAGCAGTTCTTC.

The gene calls are TRBV5-4 and TRBJ1-6; 10 nucleotides match TRBD1. CDR1 and CDR2 from the germline V gene are SGHNT and YYREEE (reference sequence). The CDR3 contains 14 residues. The V gene end was trimmed by 9 bases and the J gene end by 7 bases; junction bases not matched to a gene: 7. The CDR3 DNA reads as TGTGCCATGTCGACAGGGGGCCGGAATTCACCCCTCCACTTT. Protein: CAMSTGGRNSPLHF.

This chain links TRBV18 with TRBJ2-1, with TRBD1 identical over 7 bases. This CDR3 has 15 residues. The V segment lost 1 base and the J segment 4 bases; nucleotides outside the gene matches: 4. The germline CDR1 and CDR2 sequences are KGHSH and LQKENI. DNA of the CDR3: TGTGCCAGCTCACCACAGGGGGCCCCTTACAATGAGCAGTTCTTC. It is translated as CASSPQGAPYNEQFF. The full variable domain, completed using reference TRBV18 and TRBJ2-1, is NAGVMQNPRHLVRRRGQEARLRCSPMKGHSHVYWYRQLPEEGLKFMVYLQKENIIDESGMPKERFSAEFPKEGPSILRIQQVVRGDSAAYFCASSPQGAPYNEQFFGPGTRLTVL.

The chain combines TRBV7-3 with TRBJ2-2, with 9 bases identical to TRBD1. With V trimmed by 4 bases and J by 4 bases, 7 bases remained unmatched. Germline V lookup: CDR1 SGHTA, CDR2 FQGTGA. There are 16 residues in the CDR3. The CDR3 reads CASSSTGGPVTGELFF. The CDR3 DNA reads TGTGCCAGCAGCTCAACAGGGGGCCCGGTCACCGGGGAGCTGTTTTTT.